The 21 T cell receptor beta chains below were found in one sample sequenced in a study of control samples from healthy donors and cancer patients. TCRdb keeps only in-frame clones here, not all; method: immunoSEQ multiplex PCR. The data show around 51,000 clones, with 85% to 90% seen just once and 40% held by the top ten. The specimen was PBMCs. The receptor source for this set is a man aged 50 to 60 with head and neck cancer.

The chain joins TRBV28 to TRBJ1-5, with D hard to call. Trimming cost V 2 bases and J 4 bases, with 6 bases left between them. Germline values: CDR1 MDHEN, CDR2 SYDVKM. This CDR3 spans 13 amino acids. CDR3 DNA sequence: TGTGCCAGCAGTTTAAGGGAGAATCAGCCCCAGCATTTT. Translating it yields CASSLRENQPQHF. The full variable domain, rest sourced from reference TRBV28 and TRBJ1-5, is DVKVTQSSRYLVKRTGEKVFLECVQDMDHENMFWYRQDPGLGLRLIYFSYDVKMKEKGDIPEGYSVSREKKERFSLILESASTNQTSMYLCASSLRENQPQHFGDGTRLSIL.

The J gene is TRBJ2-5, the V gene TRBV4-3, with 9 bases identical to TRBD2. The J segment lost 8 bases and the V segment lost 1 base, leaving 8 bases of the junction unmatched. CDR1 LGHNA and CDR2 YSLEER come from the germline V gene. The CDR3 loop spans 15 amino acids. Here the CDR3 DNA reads TGCGCCAGCAGCCAAGGAAACTTAGCGGGGGAAACCCAGTACTTC. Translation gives CASSQGNLAGETQYF.

In DNA form, the CDR3 reads TGCGCCAGCAGCCAGAACCTACAGGGCGCTCTTTCCGGCTACACCTTC. The encoded protein is CASSQNLQGALSGYTF. This chain connects TRBV4-3 to TRBJ1-2; tentatively, D is TRBD1 (6 bases). V was cut by 3 bases and J by 8 bases, with 22 bases left in between. The CDR3 runs to 16 residues. Per the germline V gene, CDR1 is LGHNA and CDR2 is YSLEER.

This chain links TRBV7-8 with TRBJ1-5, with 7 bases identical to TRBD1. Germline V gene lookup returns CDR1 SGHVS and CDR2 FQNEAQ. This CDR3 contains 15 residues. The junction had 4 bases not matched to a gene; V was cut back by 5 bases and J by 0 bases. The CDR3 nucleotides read TGTGCCAGCAGCCGACAGGGAACTAGCAATCAGCCCCAGCATTTT. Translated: CASSRQGTSNQPQHF. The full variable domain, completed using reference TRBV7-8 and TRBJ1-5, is GAGVSQSPRYKVAKRGQDVALRCDPISGHVSLFWYQQALGQGPEFLTYFQNEAQLDKSGLPSDRFFAERPEGSVSTLKIQRTQQEDSAVYLCASSRQGTSNQPQHFGDGTRLSIL.

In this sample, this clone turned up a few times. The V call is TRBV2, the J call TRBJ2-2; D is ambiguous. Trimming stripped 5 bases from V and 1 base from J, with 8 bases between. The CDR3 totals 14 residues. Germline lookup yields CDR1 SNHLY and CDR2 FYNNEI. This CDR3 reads CASSTRQNTGELFF. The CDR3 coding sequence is TGTGCCAGCAGTACGAGACAGAACACCGGGGAGCTGTTTTTT.

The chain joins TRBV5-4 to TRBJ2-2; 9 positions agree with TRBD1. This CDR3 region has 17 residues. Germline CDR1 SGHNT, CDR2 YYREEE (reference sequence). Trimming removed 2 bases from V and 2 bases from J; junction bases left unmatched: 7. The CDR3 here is CASSFRDRVINTGELFF. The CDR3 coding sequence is TGTGCCAGCAGCTTCCGGGACAGGGTGATAAACACCGGGGAGCTGTTTTTT.

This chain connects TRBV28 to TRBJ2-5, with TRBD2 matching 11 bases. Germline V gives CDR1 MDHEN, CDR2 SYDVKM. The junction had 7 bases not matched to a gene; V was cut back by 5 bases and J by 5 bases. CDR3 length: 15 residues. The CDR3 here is CASSVAGGSKETQYF. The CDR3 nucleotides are TGTGCCAGCAGTGTAGCGGGAGGGAGCAAGGAGACCCAGTACTTC.

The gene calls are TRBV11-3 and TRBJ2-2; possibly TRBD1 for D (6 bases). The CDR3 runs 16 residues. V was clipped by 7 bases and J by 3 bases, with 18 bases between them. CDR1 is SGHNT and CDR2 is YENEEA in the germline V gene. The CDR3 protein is CASTLSTGVDTGELFF. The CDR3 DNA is TGTGCCAGCACACTTTCGACAGGAGTAGACACCGGGGAGCTGTTTTTT.

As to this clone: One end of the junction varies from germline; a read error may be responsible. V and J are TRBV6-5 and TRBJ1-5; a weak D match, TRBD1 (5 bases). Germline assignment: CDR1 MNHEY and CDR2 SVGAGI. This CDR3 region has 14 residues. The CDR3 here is CASSPTQGKQPQHF. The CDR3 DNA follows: TGTGCCAGCAGCCCGACTCAGGGCAAACAGCCCCAGCATTTT.

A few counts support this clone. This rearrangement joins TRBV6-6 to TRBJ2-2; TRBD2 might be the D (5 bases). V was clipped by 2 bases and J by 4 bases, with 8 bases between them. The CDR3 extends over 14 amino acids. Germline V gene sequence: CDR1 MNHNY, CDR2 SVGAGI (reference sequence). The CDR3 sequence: CASSYLASTGELFF. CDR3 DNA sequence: TGTGCCAGCAGTTACCTAGCTAGCACCGGGGAGCTGTTTTTT.

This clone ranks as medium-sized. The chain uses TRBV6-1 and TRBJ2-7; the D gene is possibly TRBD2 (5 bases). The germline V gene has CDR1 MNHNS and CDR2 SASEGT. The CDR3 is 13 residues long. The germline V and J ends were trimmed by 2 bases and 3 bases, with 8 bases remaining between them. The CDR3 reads CASSEYGDYEQYF. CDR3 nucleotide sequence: TGTGCCAGCAGTGAATACGGGGACTACGAGCAGTACTTC.

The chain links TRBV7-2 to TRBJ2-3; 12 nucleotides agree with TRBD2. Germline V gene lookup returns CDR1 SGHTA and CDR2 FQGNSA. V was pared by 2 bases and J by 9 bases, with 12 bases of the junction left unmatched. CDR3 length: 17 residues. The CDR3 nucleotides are TGTGCCAGCAGCTTATGGGCTAGCGGGGGGGCCAAGGGCACGCAGTATTTT. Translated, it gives CASSLWASGGAKGTQYF.

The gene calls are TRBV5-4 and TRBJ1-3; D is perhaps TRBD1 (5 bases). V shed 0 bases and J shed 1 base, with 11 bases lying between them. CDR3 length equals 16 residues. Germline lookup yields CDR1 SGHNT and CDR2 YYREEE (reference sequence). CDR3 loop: CASSLGQHLSGNTIYF. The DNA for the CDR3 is TGTGCCAGCAGCTTGGGACAGCACCTTTCTGGAAACACCATATATTTT.

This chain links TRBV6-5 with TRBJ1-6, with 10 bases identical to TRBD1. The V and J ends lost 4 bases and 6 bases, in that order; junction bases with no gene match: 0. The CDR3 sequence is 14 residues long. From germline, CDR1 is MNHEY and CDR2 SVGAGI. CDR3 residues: CASSWTGGNSPLHF. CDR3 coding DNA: TGTGCCAGCAGTTGGACAGGGGGTAATTCACCCCTCCACTTT.

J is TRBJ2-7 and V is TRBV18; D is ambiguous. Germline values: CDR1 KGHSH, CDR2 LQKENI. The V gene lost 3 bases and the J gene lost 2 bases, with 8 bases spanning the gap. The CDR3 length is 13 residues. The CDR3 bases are TGTGCCAGCTCACCGAGCCAGACCTACGAGCAGTACTTC. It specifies CASSPSQTYEQYF.

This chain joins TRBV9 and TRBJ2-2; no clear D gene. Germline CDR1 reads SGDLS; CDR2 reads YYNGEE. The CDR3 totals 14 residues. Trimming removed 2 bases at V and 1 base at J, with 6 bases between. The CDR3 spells CASSVQVNTGELFF. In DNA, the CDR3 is TGTGCCAGCAGCGTTCAGGTGAACACCGGGGAGCTGTTTTTT. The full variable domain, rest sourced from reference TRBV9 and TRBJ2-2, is DSGVTQTPKHLITATGQRVTLRCSPRSGDLSVYWYQQSLDQGLQFLIQYYNGEERAKGNILERFSAQQFPDLHSELNLSSLELGDSALYFCASSVQVNTGELFFGEGSRLTVL.

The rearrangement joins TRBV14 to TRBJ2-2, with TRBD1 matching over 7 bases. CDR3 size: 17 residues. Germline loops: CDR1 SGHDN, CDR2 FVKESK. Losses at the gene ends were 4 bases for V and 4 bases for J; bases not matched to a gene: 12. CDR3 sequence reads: CASSRTGQVGGTGELFF. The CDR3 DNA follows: TGTGCCAGCAGCCGGACAGGCCAAGTTGGGGGCACCGGGGAGCTGTTTTTT.

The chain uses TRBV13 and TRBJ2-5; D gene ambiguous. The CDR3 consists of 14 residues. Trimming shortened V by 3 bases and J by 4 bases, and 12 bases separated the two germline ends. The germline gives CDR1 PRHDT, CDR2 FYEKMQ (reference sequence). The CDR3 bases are TGTGCCAGCAGCTTTCTTTCCAAATTAGAGACCCAGTACTTC. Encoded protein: CASSFLSKLETQYF.

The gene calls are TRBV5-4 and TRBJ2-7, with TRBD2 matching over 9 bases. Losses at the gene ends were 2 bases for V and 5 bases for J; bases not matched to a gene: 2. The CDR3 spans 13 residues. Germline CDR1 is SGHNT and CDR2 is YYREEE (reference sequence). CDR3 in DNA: TGTGCCAGCAGCTTAGCGGGAGGAGACGAGCAGTACTTC. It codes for CASSLAGGDEQYF.

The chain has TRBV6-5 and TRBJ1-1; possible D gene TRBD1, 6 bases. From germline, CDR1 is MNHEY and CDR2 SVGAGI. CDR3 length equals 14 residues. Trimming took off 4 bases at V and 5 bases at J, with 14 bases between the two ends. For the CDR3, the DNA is TGTGCCAGCAGTTTCACAGGGCCAGGGACTGAAGCTTTCTTT. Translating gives CASSFTGPGTEAFF.

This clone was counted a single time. The CDR3 here is CASSGGLTENSNQPQHF. CDR3 nucleotides: TGTGCCAGTAGTGGGGGGCTAACAGAGAATAGCAATCAGCCCCAGCATTTT. The chain has TRBV19 and TRBJ1-5, with D possibly TRBD1 on 6 matching bases. This CDR3 comprises 17 residues. V shed 5 bases and J shed 0 bases, with 17 bases lying between them. Germline V lookup: CDR1 LNHDA, CDR2 SQIVND (reference sequence).